One sample yielded the 13 T cell receptor beta chains listed below, sequenced in a study of shared clonotypes between healthy human individuals. The repertoire was sequenced with immunoSEQ multiplex PCR; TCRdb's copy has only in-frame clones and lacks some. The data contain some 550,000 clones, roughly 97% of them singletons. Sequencing was carried out using naive CD4+ T cells sorted from blood. As to subset: CD45RA+ positively selected. The receptors were gathered from a woman aged 25 to 39 in good health.

The chain combines TRBV6-5 with TRBJ1-1, with D possibly TRBD1 on 6 matching bases. Trimming removed 0 bases at V and 4 bases at J, with 12 bases between. CDR1 and CDR2 from the germline V gene are MNHEY and SVGAGI. The CDR3 is 15 amino acids. CDR3 in amino acids: CASSYSSRGSTEAFF. The DNA for the CDR3 is TGTGCCAGCAGTTACTCGAGTAGGGGGAGCACTGAAGCTTTCTTT.

The chain links TRBV5-1 to TRBJ1-3, with D possibly being TRBD1 (5 bases). The CDR3 covers 15 residues. The V end was cut by 7 bases, the J end by 3 bases, with 17 bases between. Germline V lookup: CDR1 SGHRS, CDR2 YFSETQ. Here the CDR3 DNA reads TGCGCCAGCCATGATTCAGGGTCGGGTGGAAACACCATATATTTT. Its translation is CASHDSGSGGNTIYF.

The V gene is TRBV10-3, the J gene TRBJ2-1; no firm D call. The CDR3 runs to 13 residues. CDR1 and CDR2 from the germline V gene are ENHRY and SYGVKD. V lost 0 bases to trimming and J lost 10 bases, with 10 bases between them. In nucleotides, the CDR3 is TGTGCCATCAGTGAGTCCTACCTGAGGGAGCAGTTCTTC. Its translation: CAISESYLREQFF.

V usage is TRBV5-1 and J usage is TRBJ1-1; D unresolved. CDR3 length equals 13 residues. Germline-derived CDR1 and CDR2 are SGHRS and YFSETQ. Between the trimmed V and J ends, which lost 0 bases and 3 bases, there was a span of 6 bases. This CDR3 reads CASSLASDTEAFF. In nucleotides, the CDR3 is TGCGCCAGCAGCTTGGCCTCCGACACTGAAGCTTTCTTT.

The V call is TRBV28, the J call TRBJ2-5, with D perhaps TRBD1 or TRBD2 (6 bases each). The CDR3 length is 15 residues. CDR1 and CDR2 from the germline V gene are MDHEN and SYDVKM. V lost 6 bases to trimming and J lost 3 bases, with 17 bases between them. The CDR3: CASSGTGANEETQYF. In DNA, the CDR3 is TGTGCCAGCAGCGGTACGGGGGCCAATGAAGAGACCCAGTACTTC.

J is TRBJ2-1 and V is TRBV7-2; D ambiguous. There are 15 residues in the CDR3. V was pared by 2 bases and J by 5 bases, with 13 bases between. Per the germline V gene, CDR1 is SGHTA and CDR2 is FQGNSA. The CDR3 sequence is CASSLRPDQNNEQFF. The CDR3 DNA follows: TGTGCCAGCAGCTTACGACCTGACCAGAACAATGAGCAGTTCTTC.

V usage is TRBV11-2 and J usage is TRBJ1-2; no firm D call. This CDR3 spans 12 amino acids. Germline CDR1 is SGHAT and CDR2 is FQNNGV. The V gene lost 3 bases and the J gene lost 6 bases, with 8 bases spanning the gap. Written as DNA, the CDR3 is TGTGCCAGCAGCTTGGAAACTAATGGCTACACCTTC. As protein: CASSLETNGYTF.

V and J are TRBV5-1 and TRBJ2-5, with TRBD2 identical over 9 bases. The CDR3 has 15 amino acids. V shed 3 bases and J 3 bases; nucleotides not matched to a gene: 6. The germline gives CDR1 SGHRS, CDR2 YFSETQ. The CDR3 loop is CASSYLRGGEETQYF. CDR3 DNA sequence: TGCGCCAGCAGCTACCTCCGCGGGGGGGAAGAGACCCAGTACTTC.

The rearrangement links TRBV7-8 to TRBJ2-5; tentative D call: TRBD1 (6 bases). The CDR3 extends over 17 amino acids. Germline assignment: CDR1 SGHVS and CDR2 FQNEAQ. V was trimmed by 0 bases and J by 3 bases, leaving 17 bases between them. CDR3 sequence reads: CASSLARQVIDKETQYF. CDR3 sequence (DNA): TGTGCCAGCAGCTTAGCAAGACAGGTTATAGACAAAGAGACCCAGTACTTC.

V and J are TRBV2 and TRBJ1-5, with D unclear. Trimming pared 8 bases from V and 7 bases from J, leaving 9 bases between. The CDR3 spans 11 residues. Per germline, CDR1 SNHLY and CDR2 FYNNEI. For the CDR3, the DNA is TGTGCCAGCGGGAAATACCAGCCCCAGCATTTT. Translation: CASGKYQPQHF.

The chain's CDR3 is CASSSLTGDGYTF. CDR3 DNA: TGTGCCAGCAGCTCCCTGACAGGGGATGGCTACACCTTC. This chain joins TRBV11-2 and TRBJ1-2; 8 nucleotides align to TRBD1. After removal of 4 bases from V and 6 bases from J, the junction contained 4 bases not matched to a gene. The germline V gene encodes CDR1 SGHAT and CDR2 FQNNGV. This CDR3 has 13 residues.

This chain joins TRBV7-9 and TRBJ2-1, with D possibly matching TRBD2 (5 bases). The V and J ends lost 1 base and 2 bases respectively, with 12 bases between them. Germline V gene lookup returns CDR1 SEHNR and CDR2 FQNEAQ (reference sequence). The CDR3 is made up of 16 amino acids. Written as DNA, the CDR3 is TGTGCCAGCAGCTTAGGGACTCTTCTAGCCTACAATGAGCAGTTCTTC. As protein: CASSLGTLLAYNEQFF.

The DNA of the CDR3 is TGTGTCAGAAGCTTAATGGAACGGGGGAAATTAAACACTGAAGCTTTCTTT. This gives the protein CVRSLMERGKLNTEAFF. J is TRBJ1-1 and V is TRBV7-5. TRBV7-5 is a known pseudogene. The length of the CDR3 is 17 residues.